This T cell receptor (beta chain) was captured in a study of blood T cell repertoires in COVID-19. Study background: Samples came from the United States, Italy and Spain, spanning acute and convalescent COVID-19. The cDNA or gDNA used as material had been derived from T cells, B-cell-depleted T cells, or PBMCs.

The CDR3 consists of 15 residues. V dropped 1 base and J dropped 3 bases, with 10 bases sitting between them. CDR1 LNHNV and CDR2 YYDKDF come from the germline V gene (reference sequence). This clone appeared a few times. Authors' analysis steps: Cell counts per sample came from amplifying reference gene primers. Libraries were prepared by immunoSEQ multiplex PCR; TCRdb keeps only in-frame clonotypes and omits some of them. The V and J calls and clone size were taken over from that table, and D and trimming were inferred from the DNA. The sample carries 200,000 to 250,000 clones, 80% recorded once. The J gene is TRBJ2-1, the V gene TRBV15; possible D gene TRBD1, 7 bases. The clonotype originates from a woman in her 70s with acute or convalescent COVID-19. The sample consisted of peripheral blood. CDR3 residues: CATSRGQGGYNEQFF. The CDR3 nucleotides read TGTGCCACCAGCAGAGGGCAGGGGGGCTACAATGAGCAGTTCTTC.